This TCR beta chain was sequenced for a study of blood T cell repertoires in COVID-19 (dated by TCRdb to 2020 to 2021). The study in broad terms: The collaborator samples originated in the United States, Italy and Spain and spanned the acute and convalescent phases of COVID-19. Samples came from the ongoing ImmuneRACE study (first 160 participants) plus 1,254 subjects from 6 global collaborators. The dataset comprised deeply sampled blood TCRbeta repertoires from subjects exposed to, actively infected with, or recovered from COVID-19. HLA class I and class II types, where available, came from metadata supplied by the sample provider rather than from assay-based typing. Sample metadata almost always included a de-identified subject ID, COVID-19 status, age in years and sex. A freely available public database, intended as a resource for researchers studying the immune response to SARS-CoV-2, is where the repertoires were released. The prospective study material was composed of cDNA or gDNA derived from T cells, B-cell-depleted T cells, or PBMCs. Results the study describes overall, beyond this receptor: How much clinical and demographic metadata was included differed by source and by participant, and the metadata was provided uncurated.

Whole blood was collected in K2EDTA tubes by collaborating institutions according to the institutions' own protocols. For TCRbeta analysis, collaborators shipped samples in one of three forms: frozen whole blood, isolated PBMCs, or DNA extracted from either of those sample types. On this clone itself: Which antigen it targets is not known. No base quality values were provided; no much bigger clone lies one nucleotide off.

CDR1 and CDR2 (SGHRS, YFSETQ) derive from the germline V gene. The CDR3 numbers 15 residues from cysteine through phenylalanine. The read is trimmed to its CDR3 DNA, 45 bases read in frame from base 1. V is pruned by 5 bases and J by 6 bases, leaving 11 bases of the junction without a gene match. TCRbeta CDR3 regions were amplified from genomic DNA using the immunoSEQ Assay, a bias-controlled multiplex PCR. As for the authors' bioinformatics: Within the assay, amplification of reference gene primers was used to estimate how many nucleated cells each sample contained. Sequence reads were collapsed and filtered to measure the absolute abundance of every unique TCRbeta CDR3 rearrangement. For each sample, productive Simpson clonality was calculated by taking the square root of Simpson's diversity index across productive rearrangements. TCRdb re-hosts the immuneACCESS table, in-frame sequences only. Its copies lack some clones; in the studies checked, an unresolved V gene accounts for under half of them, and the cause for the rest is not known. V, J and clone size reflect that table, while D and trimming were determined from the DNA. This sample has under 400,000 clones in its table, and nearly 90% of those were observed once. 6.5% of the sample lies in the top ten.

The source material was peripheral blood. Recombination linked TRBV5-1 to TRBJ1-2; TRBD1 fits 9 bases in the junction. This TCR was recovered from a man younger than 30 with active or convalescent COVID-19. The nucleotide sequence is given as TGCGCCAGCAGTCAGCAATATGACAGGGGGAATGGCTACACCTTC. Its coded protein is CASSQQYDRGNGYTF.